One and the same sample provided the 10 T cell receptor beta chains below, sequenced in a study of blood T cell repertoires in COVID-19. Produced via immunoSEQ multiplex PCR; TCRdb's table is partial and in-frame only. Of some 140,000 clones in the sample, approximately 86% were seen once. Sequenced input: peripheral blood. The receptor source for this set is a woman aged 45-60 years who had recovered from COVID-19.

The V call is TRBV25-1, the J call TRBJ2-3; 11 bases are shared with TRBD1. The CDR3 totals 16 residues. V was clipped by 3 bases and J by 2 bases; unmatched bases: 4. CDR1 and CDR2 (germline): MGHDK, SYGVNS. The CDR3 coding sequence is TGTGCCAGCAGTGATGGACAGGGGGCCGACACAGATACGCAGTATTTT. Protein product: CASSDGQGADTDTQYF.

CDR3 protein: CASSVGHRDLSGANVLTF. Written as DNA, the CDR3 is TGTGCCAGCAGCGTAGGACACAGGGATCTCTCTGGGGCCAACGTCCTGACTTTC. The V call is TRBV9, the J call TRBJ2-6, with D tentatively TRBD1 (6 bases). The CDR3 totals 18 residues. Per the germline V gene, CDR1 is SGDLS and CDR2 is YYNGEE. With 0 bases removed from V and 0 bases from J, the gap between germline ends came to 13 bases.

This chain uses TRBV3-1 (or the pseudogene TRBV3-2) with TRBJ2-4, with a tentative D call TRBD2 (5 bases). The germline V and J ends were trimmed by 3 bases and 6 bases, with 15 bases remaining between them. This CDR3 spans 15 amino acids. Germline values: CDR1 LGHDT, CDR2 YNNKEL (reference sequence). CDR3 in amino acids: CASSQGWFEGNIQYF. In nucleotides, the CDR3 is TGTGCCAGCAGCCAGGGATGGTTTGAGGGAAACATTCAGTACTTC.

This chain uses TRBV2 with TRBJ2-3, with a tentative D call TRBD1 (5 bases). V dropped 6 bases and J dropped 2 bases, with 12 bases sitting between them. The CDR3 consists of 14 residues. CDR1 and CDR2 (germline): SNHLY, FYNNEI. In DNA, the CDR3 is TGTGCCAGCAGCGTCCGGACACACACAGATACGCAGTATTTT. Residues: CASSVRTHTDTQYF. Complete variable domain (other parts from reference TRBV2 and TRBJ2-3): EPEVTQTPSHQVTQMGQEVILRCVPISNHLYFYWYRQILGQKVEFLVSFYNNEISEKSEIFDDQFSVERPDGSNFTLKIRSTKLEDSAMYFCASSVRTHTDTQYFGPGTRLTVL.

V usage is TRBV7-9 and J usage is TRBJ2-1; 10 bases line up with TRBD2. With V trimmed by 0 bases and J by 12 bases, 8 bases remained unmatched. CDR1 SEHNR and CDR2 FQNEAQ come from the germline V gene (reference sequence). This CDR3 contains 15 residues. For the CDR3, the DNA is TGTGCCAGCAGCTTAGCGAGCGGGAGGGTAGGTGGGCAGTTCTTC. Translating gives CASSLASGRVGGQFF.

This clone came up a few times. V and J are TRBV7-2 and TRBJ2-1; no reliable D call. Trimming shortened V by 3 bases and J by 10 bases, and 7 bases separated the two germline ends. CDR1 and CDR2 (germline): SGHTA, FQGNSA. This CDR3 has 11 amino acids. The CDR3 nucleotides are TGTGCCAGCAGCTTGGCCCTCGAGCAGTTCTTC. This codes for CASSLALEQFF.

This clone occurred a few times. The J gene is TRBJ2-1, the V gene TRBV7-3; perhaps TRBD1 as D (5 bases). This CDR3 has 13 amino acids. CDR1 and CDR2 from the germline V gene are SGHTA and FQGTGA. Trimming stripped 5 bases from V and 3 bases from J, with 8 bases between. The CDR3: CASSPDSYNEQFF. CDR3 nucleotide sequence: TGTGCCAGCAGCCCAGACAGCTACAATGAGCAGTTCTTC.

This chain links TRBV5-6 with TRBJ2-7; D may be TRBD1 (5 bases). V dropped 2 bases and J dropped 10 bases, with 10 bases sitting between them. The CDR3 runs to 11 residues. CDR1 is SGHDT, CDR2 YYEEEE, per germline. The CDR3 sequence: CASSFLGAQYF. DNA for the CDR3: TGTGCCAGCAGCTTCCTTGGGGCACAGTACTTC.

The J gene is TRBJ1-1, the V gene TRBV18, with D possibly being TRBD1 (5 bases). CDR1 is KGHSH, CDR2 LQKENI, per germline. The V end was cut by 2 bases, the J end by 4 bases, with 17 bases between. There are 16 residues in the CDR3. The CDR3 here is CASSPSSLGVGTEAFF. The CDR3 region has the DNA TGTGCCAGCTCACCATCAAGCCTAGGGGTGGGCACTGAAGCTTTCTTT.

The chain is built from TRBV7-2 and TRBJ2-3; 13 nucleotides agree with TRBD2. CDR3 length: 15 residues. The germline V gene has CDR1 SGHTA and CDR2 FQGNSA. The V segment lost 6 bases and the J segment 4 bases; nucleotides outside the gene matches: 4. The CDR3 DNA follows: TGTGCCAGCAGAGGTACTAGCGGGAGGGCAGATACGCAGTATTTT. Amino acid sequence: CASRGTSGRADTQYF.